One sample yielded the 15 T cell receptor beta chains listed below, sequenced in a study of memory CD4+ T cells and cytomegalovirus serostatus. Single viable CD3+CD4+CD8-CD45RO+ cells were sorted as the memory CD4+ T cells. The table came from immunoSEQ multiplex PCR; TCRdb's copy has only in-frame clones and leaves some out. This sample has about 57,000 clones; less than 80% occur once, and the top ten carry more than 0.75%. The specimen sequenced was memory CD4+ T cells from blood. These receptors were obtained from an adult in good health and CMV-seronegative.

The chain joins TRBV7-6 to TRBJ2-5; 8 bases are a match to TRBD2. Germline V lookup: CDR1 SGHVS, CDR2 FNYEAQ. CDR3 length equals 14 residues. Germline trimming cut 3 bases from V and 5 bases from J; bases unmatched to any gene: 5. CDR3 nucleotides: TGTGCCAGCAGCTTGGACGGGAGGGCGGAGACCCAGTACTTC. Translated: CASSLDGRAETQYF.

The rearrangement uses TRBV13 and TRBJ2-1, with 10 positions matching TRBD1. CDR1 is PRHDT and CDR2 is FYEKMQ in the germline V gene (reference sequence). This CDR3 has 15 amino acids. J gave up 3 bases and V 5 bases, and 4 bases lay outside the gene matches. CDR3: CASSEGQGSYNEQFF. The CDR3 coding sequence is TGTGCCAGCAGCGAGGGACAGGGGAGCTACAATGAGCAGTTCTTC.

This chain connects TRBV7-9 to TRBJ1-3, with D possibly being TRBD1 (5 bases). The CDR3 length is 19 residues. Germline V gene data show CDR1 as SEHNR and CDR2 as FQNEAQ (reference sequence). Trimming removed 5 bases from V and 2 bases from J, with 25 bases in between. The CDR3 sequence is CASSENPWYRRAAGNTIYF. As DNA, the CDR3 is TGTGCCAGCAGCGAAAACCCATGGTATCGCAGGGCAGCTGGAAACACCATATATTTT. Combining the CDR3 with reference TRBV7-9 and TRBJ1-3 gives the whole variable domain DTGVSQNPRHKITKRGQNVTFRCDPISEHNRLYWYRQTLGQGPEFLTYFQNEAQLEKSRLLSDRFSAERPKGSFSTLEIQRTEQGDSAMYLCASSENPWYRRAAGNTIYFGEGSWLTVV.

The chain combines TRBV19 with TRBJ2-7; a weak D match, TRBD2 (6 bases). Trimming took off 4 bases at V and 1 base at J, with 17 bases between the two ends. CDR1 and CDR2 from the germline V gene are LNHDA and SQIVND (reference sequence). CDR3 size: 16 residues. CDR3 residues: CASSSHRGTASYEQYF. The CDR3 DNA sequence: TGTGCCAGTAGTAGTCACCGCGGGACGGCATCCTACGAGCAGTACTTC.

The chain combines TRBV2 with TRBJ1-3; D is ambiguous. Germline V gene data show CDR1 as SNHLY and CDR2 as FYNNEI. Trimming took 7 bases from V and 0 from J, leaving 13 bases between them. This CDR3 is 15 amino acids long. The DNA for the CDR3 is TGTGCCAGCACCTACTCCTGGATCTCTGGAAACACCATATATTTT. This translates into CASTYSWISGNTIYF.

The chain uses TRBV2 and TRBJ1-6; possibly TRBD1 for D (5 bases). V was cut by 3 bases and J by 7 bases, with 10 bases left in between. Germline V gene lookup returns CDR1 SNHLY and CDR2 FYNNEI. The CDR3 is made up of 14 amino acids. This CDR3 reads CASSDGTGNSPLHF. CDR3 bases: TGTGCCAGCAGTGATGGGACGGGAAATTCACCCCTCCACTTT.

V is TRBV7-2 and J is TRBJ1-5, with D hard to call. The CDR3 consists of 13 residues. Germline CDR1 and CDR2: SGHTA and FQGNSA. Trimming left V 5 bases short and J 4 bases short, with 9 bases between. In nucleotides, the CDR3 is TGTGCCAGCAGCCCAGCTGGGAATCAGCCCCAGCATTTT. This encodes CASSPAGNQPQHF.

The chain uses TRBV2 and TRBJ1-1; D might be TRBD1 (6 bases). Germline V CDR1 and CDR2: SNHLY, FYNNEI. The CDR3 consists of 15 residues. Trimming pared 9 bases from V and 2 bases from J, leaving 19 bases between. Here the CDR3 DNA reads TGTGCCAGTCAGAAAGGGGGAGGGCCAAACACTGAAGCTTTCTTT. Encoded protein: CASQKGGGPNTEAFF.

The chain is built from TRBV2 and TRBJ2-1, with D tentatively TRBD1 (6 bases). Germline V lookup: CDR1 SNHLY, CDR2 FYNNEI. V was shortened by 6 bases and J by 9 bases, with 15 bases between the two germline ends. There are 13 residues in the CDR3. CDR3 sequence reads: CASSMAQGVEQFF. CDR3 in DNA: TGTGCCAGCAGCATGGCACAGGGAGTTGAGCAGTTCTTC.

The chain combines TRBV5-6 with TRBJ1-2; tentative D call: TRBD1 (5 bases). V lost 4 bases to trimming and J lost 8 bases, with 21 bases between them. Germline assignment: CDR1 SGHDT and CDR2 YYEEEE. The CDR3 has 15 residues. Here the CDR3 DNA reads TGTGCCAGCAGCCTGATGTGGGGGTCAGCCGGCGGCTACACCTTC. Amino acid sequence: CASSLMWGSAGGYTF.

This clone counts as medium-sized. This rearrangement joins TRBV4-2 to TRBJ1-5; D is unclear. V lost 3 bases and J lost 3, with 6 bases in between. Looked up from germline, CDR1 is LGHNA and CDR2 is YNFKEQ. The CDR3 sequence is 13 residues long. This chain's CDR3 is CASSHEDNQPQHF. The CDR3 DNA sequence: TGTGCCAGCAGCCACGAGGACAATCAGCCCCAGCATTTT.

J is TRBJ1-2 and V is TRBV29-1, with D possibly TRBD1 on 5 matching bases. Germline lookup yields CDR1 SQVTM and CDR2 ANQGSEA. The CDR3 sequence is 13 residues long. Trimming pared 6 bases from V and 3 bases from J, leaving 14 bases between. The CDR3 DNA follows: TGCAGCGTCCAGGGTGACGGCTACTATGGCTACACCTTC. This translates into CSVQGDGYYGYTF.

The V call is TRBV6-1, the J call TRBJ1-2, with 8 bases fitting TRBD1. Germline values: CDR1 MNHNS, CDR2 SASEGT. The CDR3 contains 16 residues. V lost 1 base and J lost 0; bases outside the gene matches: 4. DNA of the CDR3: TGTGCCAGCAGTGAAGGGACAGGGAGATCTAACTATGGCTACACCTTC. This codes for CASSEGTGRSNYGYTF.

CDR3 amino acids: CASSSYGGTEQFF. In DNA, the CDR3 is TGTGCCAGCAGTTCTTACGGGGGGACTGAGCAGTTCTTC. The V call is TRBV7-2, the J call TRBJ2-1; 7 nucleotides match TRBD2. V lost 6 bases and J lost 9; bases outside the gene matches: 8. The CDR3 spans 13 residues. The germline V gene has CDR1 SGHTA and CDR2 FQGNSA.

This clone was seen once. This chain connects TRBV28 to TRBJ2-5, with D uncertain. Germline values: CDR1 MDHEN, CDR2 SYDVKM. Trimming shortened V by 1 base and J by 5 bases, and 11 bases separated the two germline ends. This CDR3 is built from 14 residues. DNA of the CDR3: TGTGCCAGCAGTTTATCCACCGGGTCGGAGACCCAGTACTTC. It codes for CASSLSTGSETQYF.